These 10 T cell receptor beta chains originate from one sample sequenced in a study of CD8 T cells in ankylosing spondylitis. Via MiXCR, TCRdb re-called the 5' RACE reads, giving one row per CDR3 protein. The profile covers about 220,000 distinct CDR3 sequences, with roughly a tenth appearing a single time and roughly a fifth taken by the ten largest. The sample was blood, either unsorted or a sorted T cell fraction (not recorded which). These receptors were obtained from a male donor with ankylosing spondylitis or in good health (not recorded which).

This clonotype was observed many times. This chain joins TRBV9 and TRBJ2-1; 12 positions agree with TRBD2. The CDR3 consists of 13 residues. J gave up 15 bases and V 0 bases, and 4 bases lay outside the gene matches. Per germline, CDR1 SGDLS and CDR2 YYNGEE. The CDR3 DNA follows: TGTGCCAGCAGCGTAGGGACTAGCGGGGCATGGTTCTTC. Translation: CASSVGTSGAWFF. Filled out from reference TRBV9 and TRBJ2-1, the complete variable domain reads DSGVTQTPKHLITATGQRVTLRCSPRSGDLSVYWYQQSLDQGLQFLIQYYNGEERAKGNILERFSAQQFPDLHSELNLSSLELGDSALYFCASSVGTSGAWFFGPGTRLTVL.

This clonotype was counted many times. J is TRBJ1-1 and V is TRBV20-1; no firm D call. The CDR3 runs 13 residues. Germline assignment: CDR1 DFQATT and CDR2 SNEGSKA (reference sequence). Deletions cut 3 bases from V and 0 bases from J, with 8 bases between. The CDR3 protein is CSASTLVNTEAFF. DNA for the CDR3: TGCAGTGCTAGTACGCTCGTGAACACTGAAGCTTTCTTT.

This clonotype was seen repeatedly, ten times or more. One junction end does not reproduce the germline sequence, and a read error may be involved. The genes are TRBV12-3 or TRBV12-4 and TRBJ2-3; weak D call: TRBD2 (6 bases). The CDR3 has 16 amino acids. The CDR3 nucleotides read TGTGCCAGCAGCTTAGGGAGGACGGACGGCGGAGATACGCAGTATTTT. Its translation: CASSLGRTDGGDTQYF.

This clonotype was seen repeatedly, ten times or more. The genes are TRBV5-1 and TRBJ2-7; the D gene is possibly TRBD2 (6 bases). Trimming stripped 5 bases from V and 0 bases from J, with 12 bases between. The CDR3 spans 14 residues. Per the germline V gene, CDR1 is SGHRS and CDR2 is YFSETQ. CDR3 DNA: TGCGCCAGCAGTGCGGAGGGGTTCTCCTACGAGCAGTACTTC. Translation gives CASSAEGFSYEQYF.

The chain combines TRBV7-9 with TRBJ2-1; 8 nucleotides match TRBD1. Looked up from germline, CDR1 is SEHNR and CDR2 is FQNEAQ (reference sequence). J lost 15 bases, V lost 5 bases, and 6 bases had no gene match. The CDR3 has 11 amino acids. In DNA form, the CDR3 reads TGTGCCAGCAGCGGACAGGGAGTGGCGTTCTTC. It codes for CASSGQGVAFF.

The sample holds many counts of this clonotype. V is TRBV20-1 and J is TRBJ2-2; D assignment may be TRBD1 or TRBD2 (6 bases each). Germline V gene sequence: CDR1 DFQATT, CDR2 SNEGSKA (reference sequence). This CDR3 comprises 16 residues. Trimming stripped 6 bases from V and 4 bases from J, with 21 bases between. The DNA of the CDR3 is TGCAGTGCCAGCGAATCGGGGGCGCCGGGCACCGGGGAGCTGTTTTTT. Translated: CSASESGAPGTGELFF.

Ten or more counts support this clonotype. The rearrangement uses TRBV5-1 and TRBJ2-3; the match to TRBD2 covers 10 bases. J lost 4 bases, V lost 6 bases, and 11 bases had no gene match. Germline values: CDR1 SGHRS, CDR2 YFSETQ. The CDR3 spans 16 residues. This chain's CDR3 is CASNQRGGLLADTQYF. The CDR3 nucleotides are TGCGCCAGCAATCAGCGGGGGGGCCTTCTAGCAGATACGCAGTATTTT.

The V call is TRBV12-3 or TRBV12-4, the J call TRBJ1-2; 9 bases fit TRBD1. The CDR3 is 13 amino acids. Germline trimming cut 5 bases from V and 7 bases from J; bases unmatched to any gene: 5. The CDR3 reads CASSPRTGVGYTF. The CDR3 region has the DNA TGTGCCAGCAGTCCCCGGACAGGGGTTGGCTACACCTTC.

The CDR3 protein is CASSPPGTRDPGEQYF. In DNA, the CDR3 is TGTGCCAGCAGCCCACCCGGGACTAGGGACCCCGGGGAGCAGTACTTC. The gene calls are TRBV5-5 and TRBJ2-7, with 8 bases identical to TRBD2. The CDR3 is 16 amino acids. Germline CDR1 is SGHKS and CDR2 is YYEKEE (reference sequence). Losses at the gene ends were 4 bases for V and 7 bases for J; bases not matched to a gene: 16.

This clonotype was observed many times. The V call is TRBV28, the J call TRBJ2-4; maybe TRBD2 (5 bases). CDR1 MDHEN and CDR2 SYDVKM come from the germline V gene. V lost 3 bases to trimming and J lost 7 bases, with 13 bases between them. The CDR3 contains 14 residues. The CDR3 here is CASSFNLRRNIQYF. The CDR3 DNA sequence: TGTGCCAGCAGTTTTAACCTGAGGAGGAACATTCAGTACTTC.